A selection of T cell receptor beta chains follows, all from one sample in a study of cytomegalovirus exposure and HLA in healthy donors. Repertoires were generated with immunoSEQ multiplex PCR, while TCRdb's copy carries only in-frame clones and drops some. Here the sample spans over 200,000 clones, around 80% being singletons. Sequenced input: PBMCs. The receptors were sampled from a male donor in good health and CMV-seronegative. The CDR3 runs from the conserved cysteine through the conserved F or W. D genes are given only for firm matches. Only some rows state a clone size, as once, few, many or a class for expanded clones.

D gene,V gene,clone size,J gene,CDR3 protein,CDR3 DNA
NA,TRBV27,NA,TRBJ2-7,CASSFSSSYEQYF,TGTGCCAGCAGTTTCTCCAGCTCCTACGAGCAGTACTTC
NA,TRBV29-1,NA,TRBJ1-6,CSAAGDYNSPLHF,TGCAGCGCGGCAGGGGACTATAATTCACCCCTCCACTTT
TRBD2,TRBV25-1,NA,TRBJ2-3,CASSFPGLAADTQYF,TGTGCCAGCAGTTTTCCGGGACTAGCAGCAGATACGCAGTATTTT
TRBD1,TRBV6-5,NA,TRBJ1-5,CASSSQDRVPNQPQHF,TGTGCCAGCAGTTCCCAGGACAGGGTTCCCAATCAGCCCCAGCATTTT
NA,TRBV6-6,NA,TRBJ2-2,CASSYIVLANTGELFF,TGTGCCAGCAGTTACATCGTACTAGCGAACACCGGGGAGCTGTTTTTT
TRBD1,TRBV19,NA,TRBJ1-4,CASSATGTASEKLFF,TGTGCCAGTAGTGCGACAGGGACAGCGAGTGAAAAACTGTTTTTT
TRBD2,TRBV6-4,once,TRBJ2-3,CASSESLAGPDTQYF,TGTGCCAGCAGTGAGAGTCTAGCGGGACCAGATACGCAGTATTTT
NA,TRBV21-1,NA,TRBJ2-3,CASSKWGGRSTDTQYF,TGTGCCAGCAGCAAGTGGGGCGGGAGAAGCACAGATACGCAGTATTTT
TRBD2,TRBV19,NA,TRBJ2-1,CASSVTSGGHNEQFF,TGTGCCAGTAGTGTGACTAGCGGAGGGCACAATGAGCAGTTCTTC
TRBD1,TRBV20-1,NA,TRBJ1-2,CSANRGIGYTF,TGCAGTGCAAACAGGGGAATAGGCTACACCTTC
TRBD1,TRBV6-4,NA,TRBJ1-4,CASSSRQGAGEKLFF,TGTGCCAGCAGTTCGCGACAGGGGGCGGGAGAAAAACTGTTTTTT
NA,TRBV5-4,NA,TRBJ1-1,CASSLEISTGHQNTEAFF,TGTGCCAGCAGCTTGGAAATAAGTACCGGACACCAGAACACTGAAGCTTTCTTT
NA,TRBV7-9,NA,TRBJ1-5,CASSREAAPGQPQHF,TGTGCCAGCAGCCGCGAGGCGGCGCCTGGTCAGCCCCAGCATTTT
TRBD2,TRBV9,NA,TRBJ2-3,CASSVGLAGKTDTQYF,TGTGCCAGCAGCGTAGGACTAGCGGGTAAAACAGATACGCAGTATTTT
NA,TRBV6-5,NA,TRBJ2-2,CASRHQGTGELFF,TGTGCCAGCAGGCATCAGGGGACCGGGGAGCTGTTTTTT
NA,TRBV29-1,NA,TRBJ2-1,CSVEFSGRVGIRGNEQFF,TGCAGCGTTGAATTTTCCGGTCGGGTAGGCATTCGCGGCAATGAGCAGTTCTTC
TRBD2,TRBV10-2,NA,TRBJ2-1,CASSGTSVTYNEQFF,TGCGCCAGCTCCGGGACTAGCGTCACCTACAATGAGCAGTTCTTC
NA,TRBV5-1,NA,TRBJ1-2,CASSRGGTNYGYTF,TGCGCCAGCAGCCGGGGGGGGACTAACTATGGCTACACCTTC
NA,TRBV6-6,few,TRBJ2-2,CASSFQSGPTGELFF,TGTGCCAGCAGTTTCCAATCAGGGCCCACCGGGGAGCTGTTTTTT
TRBD2,TRBV7-3,NA,TRBJ2-3,CASSLTSGRTTDTQYF,TGTGCCAGCAGCTTGACTAGCGGGAGAACTACAGATACGCAGTATTTT
TRBD2,TRBV7-8,NA,TRBJ2-3,CASSFEMGSGRVTDTQYF,TGTGCCAGCAGCTTTGAAATGGGGAGCGGGAGAGTGACAGATACGCAGTATTTT
NA,TRBV15,NA,TRBJ1-1,CATSPLKGDTEAFF,TGTGCCACCAGCCCACTAAAAGGGGACACTGAAGCTTTCTTT
NA,TRBV27,NA,TRBJ1-2,CASSFTGNYGYTF,TGTGCCAGCAGTTTTACAGGGAACTATGGCTACACCTTC
NA,TRBV5-1,NA,TRBJ2-4,CASSLQTTQNIQYF,TGCGCCAGCAGCTTGCAGACAACCCAAAACATTCAGTACTTC
NA,TRBV27,NA,TRBJ2-3,CAISRTGETDTQYF,TGTGCCATCTCACGAACAGGAGAAACGGATACGCAGTATTTT
NA,TRBV5-1,once,TRBJ1-1,CASSPKGGMNTEAFF,TGCGCCAGCAGCCCTAAGGGGGGGATGAACACTGAAGCTTTCTTT
NA,TRBV4-1,few,TRBJ2-7,CASSRGGVNEQYF,TGCGCCAGCAGCCGAGGGGGAGTGAACGAGCAGTACTTC
TRBD1,TRBV11-3,NA,TRBJ2-7,CASSASGQENEQYF,TGTGCCAGCAGCGCCTCGGGACAGGAAAACGAGCAGTACTTC
NA,TRBV18,NA,TRBJ2-7,CASSPPLQSYEQYF,TGTGCCAGCTCACCACCCTTACAGTCCTACGAGCAGTACTTC
TRBD2,TRBV7-3,NA,TRBJ2-2,CASSPLGLAERANTGELFF,TGTGCCAGCAGCCCCCTAGGGCTAGCGGAGAGAGCGAACACCGGGGAGCTGTTTTTT